This TCR beta chain was observed in a study of blood T cell repertoires in COVID-19. Produced via immunoSEQ multiplex PCR; TCRdb's table is partial and in-frame only. The table has under 500,000 clones, approximately 90% seen once. Trimming left V 4 bases short and J 4 bases short, with 17 bases between. Germline V gene lookup returns CDR1 WSHSY and CDR2 SAAADI. This CDR3 is 16 amino acids long. This chain uses TRBV10-2 with TRBJ1-5; the D is unclear. This clonotype was sampled from a woman aged 25-40 years with acute or convalescent COVID-19. The source material was peripheral blood. The CDR3 DNA follows: TGCGCCAGCAGTGGGGAAGCTTGGGGAGTGAATCAGCCCCAGCATTTT. It encodes CASSGEAWGVNQPQHF.